This is a list of T cell receptor beta chains from one sample in a study of T cells in localized non-small cell lung cancer. Assay used: immunoSEQ multiplex PCR; TCRdb lists only in-frame clones, some missing. In the table there are tens of thousands of clones, more than 75% of which are singletons. Sequencing was performed on PBMCs, taken before any cancer treatment. The origin of the receptors is a female donor with stage II lung adenocarcinoma. The CDR3 runs from the conserved cysteine through the conserved F or W. D genes are given only for firm matches. Only part of the rows carry a size: once, few, many, or a class if the clone is expanded.

TRBJ2-1 NA TRBD2 TRBV30 TGTGCCTGCCCCCTAGCGGGGATGAACAATGAGCAGTTCTTC CACPLAGMNNEQFF
TRBJ2-7 NA TRBD2 TRBV6-6 TGTGCCAGCAGAATCAAGCGGGGAGATTTGGGGGAGCAGTACTTC CASRIKRGDLGEQYF
TRBJ2-5 NA NA TRBV5-6 TGTGCCAGCAGCTCCTGGGAGACCCAGTACTTC CASSSWETQYF
TRBJ2-1 few NA TRBV19 TGTGCCAGTAGTATAAATTATAGGGGGCGGGGCTACAATGAGCAGTTCTTC CASSINYRGRGYNEQFF
TRBJ2-1 NA TRBD1 TRBV9 TGTGCCAGCAGCCAGGGGGACTACAATGAGCAGTTCTTC CASSQGDYNEQFF
TRBJ2-3 NA TRBD2 TRBV19 TGTGCCAGTAGTATAGGACTAGCGGGGGCCAGAGATACGCAGTATTTT CASSIGLAGARDTQYF
TRBJ1-1 NA TRBD1 TRBV7-6 TGTGCCAGCAGCTCCCTTCCGACAGGGACGAACACTGAAGCTTTCTTT CASSSLPTGTNTEAFF
TRBJ2-7 NA TRBD1 TRBV14 TGTGCCAGCAGCCTGGACAGGGACTACGAGCAGTACTTC CASSLDRDYEQYF
TRBJ1-2 NA NA TRBV7-8 TGTGCCAGCAGCTTAGGGCTGAACTATGGCTACACCTTC CASSLGLNYGYTF
TRBJ1-3 once NA TRBV5-4 TGTGCCAGCAGCCCCTCGACAGTCTCTGGAAACACCATATATTTT CASSPSTVSGNTIYF
TRBJ2-5 NA TRBD2 TRBV7-3 TGTGCCAGCAGCCCCCCCAGGGAGGGGACCCAGTACTTC CASSPPREGTQYF
TRBJ1-2 NA TRBD1 TRBV19 TGTGCCAGTAGTCTCAGGGGGCTGATAAAGGGTGGCTACACCTTC CASSLRGLIKGGYTF
TRBJ2-7 NA NA TRBV7-5 TGTGTTACAAACCGCCTCGAATTCCGTTACGAGCAGTACTTC CVTNRLEFRYEQYF
TRBJ1-1 NA TRBD1 TRBV7-9 TGTGCCAGCAGCTCGGACAGGGGGTTTTACACTGAAGCTTTCTTT CASSSDRGFYTEAFF
TRBJ2-1 NA TRBD1 TRBV19 TGTGCCAGTACCTCAAGGACAGGGGAATGGAATGAGCAGTTCTTC CASTSRTGEWNEQFF
TRBJ1-2 NA NA TRBV2 TGTGCCAGCAATCCTTGGAGGGCTGGGGGGGACTATGGCTACACCTTC CASNPWRAGGDYGYTF
TRBJ2-5 once TRBD2 TRBV6-1 TGTGCCAGCAGTGACCCGACTAGCGGAGAGACCCAGTACTTC CASSDPTSGETQYF
TRBJ2-4 NA NA TRBV27 TGTGCCAGCAGACCGGGTGGGGTGGCGGGGACGACCAAAAACATTCAGTACTTC CASRPGGVAGTTKNIQYF
TRBJ1-1 few TRBD1 TRBV4-1 TGCGCCAGCAGCCCCGACAGGGAGGTTTTCTTT CASSPDREVFF
TRBJ2-1 NA NA TRBV7-6 TGTGCCAGCAGCTTCACTTGGACAGCGACGGGTGAGCAGTTCTTC CASSFTWTATGEQFF
TRBJ1-1 NA NA TRBV5-1 TGCGCCAGCAGCTTGACAGCGAACACTGAAGCTTTCTTT CASSLTANTEAFF
TRBJ2-1 few TRBD2 TRBV5-8 TGTGCCAGCAGCTTGGGGACTAGGAGGGGAGGTGAGCAGTTCTTC CASSLGTRRGGEQFF
TRBJ2-5 NA NA TRBV2 TGTGCCAGCAGTGACAGGGCTGGAAGGGTGCGAGAGACCCAGTACTTC CASSDRAGRVRETQYF
TRBJ1-1 few NA TRBV9 TGTGCCAGCAGCGTTACAGGGAGAGACACTGAAGCTTTCTTT CASSVTGRDTEAFF
TRBJ1-1 NA TRBD1 TRBV5-1 TGCGCCAGCAGCCTGGGACAGGGGGCAACTGAAGCTTTCTTT CASSLGQGATEAFF
TRBJ2-1 NA NA TRBV28 TGTGCCAGCAGTCCCGGCCCTGGGACCACCAATGAGCAGTTCTTC CASSPGPGTTNEQFF
TRBJ1-1 NA NA TRBV4-1 TGCGCCAGCAGCCAAGATTTTAGTTTGGGGCCGGAAGCTTTCTTT CASSQDFSLGPEAFF
TRBJ2-7 NA NA TRBV13 TGTGCCAGCAGCTTAGTTGGCGGAGCCTACGAGCAGTACTTC CASSLVGGAYEQYF
TRBJ1-1 NA NA TRBV6-5 TGTGCCAGCAGTTACTCTTTCTCAACCACTGAAGCTTTCTTT CASSYSFSTTEAFF
TRBJ1-4 NA NA TRBV5-3 TGTGCCAGAAGCCCCGAAGAAAATGAAAAACTGTTTTTT CARSPEENEKLFF
TRBJ2-5 NA TRBD2 TRBV29-1 TGCAGCGTCGGGACTAGCGGAAGGGCCCAGTACTTC CSVGTSGRAQYF
TRBJ1-5 NA NA TRBV2 TGTGCCAGCAGTTTACAGGGACGCAATCAGCCCCAGCATTTT CASSLQGRNQPQHF
TRBJ2-4 NA NA TRBV30 TGTGCCTGGAATAGAGCAAACATTCAGTACTTC CAWNRANIQYF
TRBJ1-2 NA NA TRBV6-1 TGTGCCAGCAGTGAGGAGAAGGCGGCTGGCTACACCTTC CASSEEKAAGYTF
TRBJ2-3 NA NA TRBV9 TGTGCCAGCAGCCTCCCCGAAAGGGGCGCTAGCACAGATACGCAGTATTTT CASSLPERGASTDTQYF
TRBJ2-6 NA NA TRBV10-3 TGTGCCATCAGTGTAGGGTACTCGCGCTCTGGGGCCAACGTCCTGACTTTC CAISVGYSRSGANVLTF
TRBJ1-2 NA NA TRBV10-2 TGCGCCAGCAGCACAGGAGACTCCTATGGCTACACCTTC CASSTGDSYGYTF
TRBJ1-4 NA NA TRBV19 TGTGCCAGTAGTCTGACGCTGAATGAAAAACTGTTTTTT CASSLTLNEKLFF
TRBJ2-7 NA TRBD1 TRBV7-9 TGTGCCAGCAGCTCCCGGGACAGCTTCTACGAGCAGTACTTC CASSSRDSFYEQYF
TRBJ2-7 NA NA TRBV6-1 TGTGCCAGCAGTGAACCGGGCTTACGGGGCGAGCAGTACTTC CASSEPGLRGEQYF
TRBJ1-6 NA NA TRBV7-8 TGTGCCAGCAGCCTTAGCGGAGGCGATTCACCCCTCCACTTT CASSLSGGDSPLHF
TRBJ2-5 NA NA TRBV6-1 TGTGCCAGCAGTGGGGAGCGGGAGACCCAGTACTTC CASSGERETQYF
TRBJ2-5 NA TRBD1 TRBV4-1 TGCGCCAGCAGCCAAGATGGGGACAGGGAGGACTTC CASSQDGDREDF
TRBJ2-5 NA NA TRBV7-2 TGTGCCAGCAGCCAGGGGTTCACGGAGACCCAGTACTTC CASSQGFTETQYF
TRBJ1-5 once NA TRBV30 TGTGCCTGGGGGGAGGATAGCAATCAGCCCCAGCATTTT CAWGEDSNQPQHF
TRBJ2-7 NA TRBD1 TRBV27 TGTGCCAGCACCAAAGCCCCCGGACAGGGGGTCTACGAGCAGTACTTC CASTKAPGQGVYEQYF